A single TCR beta chain is shown here with its context. The clone's antigen remains unknown. No much larger clone is present one base from it, and per-base qualities are unavailable. These data come from a study of T cell repertoires in cytomegalovirus infection (dated by TCRdb to about 2019). In the study overall: Donor HLA type was relevant to the analysis, as public TCR beta signatures indicated carriage of CMV infection together with the matching HLA type.

The germline V gene yields SNHLY for CDR1 and FYNNEI for CDR2. At the junction V is shortened by 6 bases and J by 0 bases, with 14 bases in between. The CDR3 runs 15 residues from the cysteine to the phenylalanine. The DNA shown is the 45-base CDR3, in frame from base 1. The paper's findings and limits, for the study overall: The ex vivo response was dominated by HLA-C-restricted CMV-specific TCR beta clonotypes, which also provided the single most frequent clonotype in two of eight donors. In both this cohort and an independent cohort of 350 or so donors, the cumulative frequency of public TCR beta family members distinguished carriers of CMV infection plus the relevant HLA type.

TCRdb lists the instrument as Illumina HiSeq 1500. TCRdb trimmed public reads at Q25 via fastp, called clones via MiXCR and kept in-frame beta chains. Duplicate CDR3 protein sequences are folded into a single record with the most common DNA and genes. The sample records around 450,000 distinct CDR3 sequences, approximately 32% of which are singletons. Of the sample, approximately 14% falls within the top ten clones. Sequences were obtained from PBMCs. The receptor was isolated from a human donor in good health (CMV status not recorded). Some clones in this sample may be carry-over from other donors' samples. The sequence links TRBV2 to TRBJ1-1, with the D gene not confidently named. CDR3 loop: CASSARAVLNTEAFF. The bases are TGTGCCAGCAGCGCGAGGGCCGTCTTGAACACTGAAGCTTTCTTT.